This is a list of T cell receptor beta chains from one sample in a study of post-analysis software for immune sequencing data. Via MiXCR, TCRdb re-called the PCR reads, giving one row per CDR3 protein. The sample includes some 890,000 distinct CDR3 sequences, 53% of them seen just once. The sequencing sample was made of blood. The source of these receptors is a girl under 18 with multiple sclerosis. CDR3s include the opening cysteine and the closing phenylalanine or tryptophan. A D gene is named only where the DNA matches it firmly. Size values are once, few and many counts, or a class for expanded clones, and some rows have none.

V gene	J gene	clone size	D gene	CDR3 length	CDR3 DNA	CDR3 protein
TRBV4-2	TRBJ2-1	-	-	13	TGTGCCAGCAGCCAAGAGTACAATCATGAGCAGTTCTTC	CASSQEYNHEQFF
TRBV29-1	TRBJ2-1	few	TRBD1	14	TGCAGCGTTGAGGGACAGGGGGGATACAATGAGCAGTTCTTC	CSVEGQGGYNEQFF
TRBV5-1	TRBJ2-3	few	TRBD2	16	TGCGCCAGCAGCCCCAGACTAGCCGCGAGCACAGATACGCAGTATTTT	CASSPRLAASTDTQYF
TRBV12-3/TRBV12-4	TRBJ2-3	-	-	16	TGTGCCAGCAGTTTCGCCCTAGGGGAGTACACAGATACGCAGTATTTT	CASSFALGEYTDTQYF
TRBV20-1	TRBJ2-1	few	TRBD2	16	TGCAGTGCTAGACCTTGGGGGGGACTAGCTCACAATGAGCAGTTCTTC	CSARPWGGLAHNEQFF
TRBV12-3/TRBV12-4	TRBJ2-5	few	TRBD2	15	TGTGCCAGCAGTTTAGTTAGCGGGATTGAAGAGACCCAGTACTTC	CASSLVSGIEETQYF
TRBV2	TRBJ2-7	few	-	13	TGTGCCAGCAGTGTCGGGCACCGCTACGAGCAGTACTTC	CASSVGHRYEQYF
TRBV7-3	TRBJ2-1	few	TRBD2	16	TGTGCCAGCAGCGCCACGGGACTAGCGGCATTCAATGAGCAGTTCTTC	CASSATGLAAFNEQFF
TRBV20-1	TRBJ1-6	few	-	14	TGCAGTGCTAGGCAGACCGGAGATAATTCACCCCTCCACTTT	CSARQTGDNSPLHF
TRBV30	TRBJ2-1	few	TRBD2	16	TGTGCCTGGAGTCCGGGACTAGCGGAGATTAACAATGAGCAGTTCTTC	CAWSPGLAEINNEQFF
TRBV7-9	TRBJ2-7	few	TRBD1	14	TGTGCCAGCAGCTCCCTCCCAGGGGGTTACGAGCAGTACTTC	CASSSLPGGYEQYF
TRBV9	TRBJ1-2	-	-	13	TGTGCCAGCAGCCAGACGACAGCCTATGGCTACACCTTC	CASSQTTAYGYTF
TRBV7-3	TRBJ2-5	-	-	15	TGTGCCAGCAGCTCCCAAGGGGTCGTGGGGGAGACCCAGTACTTC	CASSSQGVVGETQYF
TRBV6-6	TRBJ1-2	-	TRBD1	14	TGTGCCAGCAGACAAGGACAGGGGGCATATGGCTACACCTTC	CASRQGQGAYGYTF
TRBV7-9	TRBJ1-2	-	-	17	TGTGCCAGCAGCCGAGAATTGGGGAGGACAAGTAACTATGGCTACACCTTC	CASSRELGRTSNYGYTF
TRBV20-1	TRBJ2-1	few	-	14	TGCAGTGCTGCACGGGGGCCGGACAACAATGAGCAGTTCTTC	CSAARGPDNNEQFF
TRBV29-1	TRBJ1-1	few	-	13	TGCAGCGTTTTAGACAGGATGAACACTGAAGCTTTCTTT	CSVLDRMNTEAFF
TRBV3-1	TRBJ2-5	-	-	14	TGTGCCAGCAGCCATCGGCAGATCAAAGAGACCCAGTACTTC	CASSHRQIKETQYF
TRBV5-6	TRBJ2-1	once	TRBD2	18	TGTGCCAGCAGCTACCGACCCGGGACTAGCGGAGCGTACAATGAGCAGTTCTTC	CASSYRPGTSGAYNEQFF
TRBV11-2	TRBJ2-3	few	TRBD1	17	TGTGCCAGCAGCTCAAACCTCGGGACAGGTCGGGCAGATACGCAGTATTTT	CASSSNLGTGRADTQYF
TRBV7-6	TRBJ1-4	once	-	16	TGTGCCAGCAGCTTAGCGCGGGGGTATGCTAATGAAAAACTGTTTTTT	CASSLARGYANEKLFF
TRBV20-1	TRBJ2-5	-	-	13	TGCAGTGCTGGACGGGACTACCAAGAGACCCAGTACTTC	CSAGRDYQETQYF
TRBV4-1	TRBJ2-5	-	-	19	TGCGCCAGCAGCCAAGGCTGGCAGGACAAAGTTATTCCCTTGGAGACCCAGTACTTC	CASSQGWQDKVIPLETQYF
TRBV20-1	TRBJ2-5	few	TRBD2	14	TGCAGTGCTCCGCGGGGGGGCGAGCAAGAGACCCAGTACTTC	CSAPRGGEQETQYF
TRBV7-9	TRBJ2-1	-	TRBD2	14	TGTGCCAGCGGTCTAGCGGGAATAGAGGGGGAGCAGTTCTTC	CASGLAGIEGEQFF
TRBV29-1	TRBJ1-1	-	-	12	TGCAGCGTTGAAGAGGGGGGGGATGGAGCTTTCTTT	CSVEEGGDGAFF
TRBV10-3	TRBJ2-3	-	-	13	TGTGCCATCACGGCGGGATTCACAGATACGCAGTATTTT	CAITAGFTDTQYF
TRBV3-1	TRBJ1-2	few	-	12	TGTGCCAGCAGCCAGAGGGGACATGGCTACACCTTC	CASSQRGHGYTF
TRBV27	TRBJ2-5	few	TRBD1	13	TGTGCCAGCAGTTGGACAGGGCCAGAGACCCAGTACTTC	CASSWTGPETQYF
TRBV29-1	TRBJ2-7	-	TRBD1	14	TGCAGCGTCGCCTGGACAGGACTCTCCTACGAGCAGTACTTC	CSVAWTGLSYEQYF
TRBV12-3/TRBV12-4	TRBJ2-5	-	-	13	TGTGCCAGCAGCCCGGGGTCCCCGCAGAAGCAGTACTTC	CASSPGSPQKQYF
TRBV20-1	TRBJ2-5	-	-	13	TGCAGTGCTAGCAGGGGAGCGGTGGAGACCCAGTACTTC	CSASRGAVETQYF
TRBV5-5	TRBJ1-2	-	TRBD1	15	TGTGCCAGCAGCCATGCGGACAGGAGAGACTATGGCTACACCTTC	CASSHADRRDYGYTF
TRBV7-2	TRBJ2-7	-	TRBD2	18	TGTGCCAGCAGTCTCCCCTTAGCGGGAGGGTACTCCTACAATGAGCAGTACTTC	CASSLPLAGGYSYNEQYF